What follows are 24 T cell receptor beta chains derived from one specimen sequenced in a study of early T cells in non-severe SARS-CoV-2 infection. TCRdb called the 5' RACE reads again in MiXCR, with one record for every CDR3 protein. The sample gives 75,000 or so distinct CDR3 sequences, approximately 10% of which show up once; roughly 6% is in the top ten. This specimen consisted of whole blood, obtained at baseline. The receptor source for this set is an adult who was a healthcare worker with PCR-confirmed SARS-CoV-2 infection or an uninfected control (not recorded which).

In its sample, this clonotype was seen a few times. The chain employs TRBV6-1 and TRBJ1-4; D remains unclear. V was shortened by 1 base and J by 0 bases, with 6 bases between the two germline ends. Germline V CDR1 and CDR2: MNHNS, SASEGT. The CDR3 is 15 residues long. In nucleotides, the CDR3 is TGTGCCAGCAGTGAAGGATGGCCAACTAATGAAAAACTGTTTTTT. This codes for CASSEGWPTNEKLFF.

In its sample, this clonotype was seen many times. The gene calls are TRBV19 and TRBJ1-2; no clear D gene. From germline, CDR1 is LNHDA and CDR2 SQIVND (reference sequence). The CDR3 length is 13 residues. The ends were cut back, 4 bases at V and 5 bases at J, with 11 bases in the middle. CDR3 DNA sequence: TGTGCCAGTAGTAAGGGCCGGCAGTATGGCTACACCTTC. This gives the protein CASSKGRQYGYTF.

This clonotype occurred a few times. This rearrangement joins TRBV7-6 to TRBJ2-7; 8 bases line up with TRBD1. This CDR3 is built from 14 residues. Germline V CDR1 and CDR2: SGHVS, FNYEAQ. V lost 4 bases and J lost 3; bases outside the gene matches: 5. CDR3 bases: TGTGCCAGCAGCTCCAGGACAGGGATCTACGAGCAGTACTTC. This sequence encodes CASSSRTGIYEQYF.

A remark on this clonotype: A read error is likely, as this CDR3 ends without the conserved phenylalanine or tryptophan. The V call is TRBV7-9, the J call TRBJ1-1; D call uncertain. CDR1 and CDR2 (germline): SEHNR, FQNEAQ (reference sequence). Trimming shortened V by 5 bases and J by 7 bases, and 20 bases separated the two germline ends. The length of the CDR3 is 15 residues. The CDR3 loop is CASSGGQSGSYEAFL. The DNA of the CDR3 is TGTGCCAGCAGCGGCGGCCAGAGCGGGTCCTATGAAGCTTTCCTT.

This sequence joins TRBV19 and TRBJ1-4; D remains ambiguous. V was shortened by 7 bases and J by 4 bases, with 16 bases between the two germline ends. Looked up from germline, CDR1 is LNHDA and CDR2 is SQIVND (reference sequence). This CDR3 contains 15 residues. In DNA form, the CDR3 reads TGTGCCAGTACTCCTCGGCGGGTCGATAATGAAAAACTGTTTTTT. Translation: CASTPRRVDNEKLFF.

Of note for this clonotype: This clone may be a read error of a much larger clone one base away. This chain joins TRBV3-1 and TRBJ1-1, with 7 positions matching TRBD1. CDR1 is LGHDT and CDR2 is YNNKEL in the germline V gene (reference sequence). Trimming took 4 bases from V and 5 from J; bases not matched to a gene: 13. This CDR3 is built from 16 residues. This CDR3 reads CASSRASGQATTEAFF. The DNA of the CDR3 is TGTGCCAGCAGCCGAGCGTCCGGACAGGCAACAACTGAAGCTTTCTTT.

This clonotype turned up a few times. The chain carries TRBV24-1 and TRBJ2-3, with TRBD1 matching 8 bases. V shed 6 bases and J 2 bases; nucleotides not matched to a gene: 6. This CDR3 has 15 residues. Germline V CDR1 and CDR2: KGHDR, SFDVKD. In nucleotides, the CDR3 is TGTGCCACCAGTCAGGGGGCTCGGCTCACAGATACGCAGTATTTT. As protein: CATSQGARLTDTQYF.

The chain recombines TRBV12-5 with TRBJ1-1; D gene ambiguous. Germline lookup yields CDR1 LGHNT and CDR2 FRNRAP. Trimming left V 1 base short and J 3 bases short, with 6 bases between. CDR3 length: 13 residues. The CDR3 DNA reads as TGTGCTAGTGGTTTGGCGTCGTACACTGAAGCTTTCTTT. It specifies CASGLASYTEAFF.

The J gene is TRBJ1-1, the V gene TRBV18; D is undetermined. CDR1 and CDR2 from the germline V gene are KGHSH and LQKENI. The CDR3 spans 13 residues. Trimming took off 6 bases at V and 1 base at J, with 9 bases between the two ends. The CDR3 DNA follows: TGTGCCAGCTCCCAAACAAGGAACACTGAAGCTTTCTTT. Translation gives CASSQTRNTEAFF. Variable domain in full (rest from reference TRBV18 and TRBJ1-1): NAGVMQNPRHLVRRRGQEARLRCSPMKGHSHVYWYRQLPEEGLKFMVYLQKENIIDESGMPKERFSAEFPKEGPSILRIQQVVRGDSAAYFCASSQTRNTEAFFGQGTRLTVV.

This clonotype showed up many times. The rearrangement links TRBV7-2 to TRBJ2-2; no clear D. This CDR3 is 13 amino acids long. The V end lost 1 base, the J end lost 6 bases, and 6 bases lay between the germline ends. Germline assignment: CDR1 SGHTA and CDR2 FQGNSA. In DNA form, the CDR3 reads TGTGCCAGCAGCTTAGTACTTCCCGGGGAGCTGTTTTTT. Protein: CASSLVLPGELFF.

This clonotype was recorded a few times. The chain uses TRBV7-9 and TRBJ2-7; D may be TRBD2 (5 bases). CDR3 size: 12 residues. V was pared by 3 bases and J by 5 bases, with 8 bases between. The germline V gene encodes CDR1 SEHNR and CDR2 FQNEAQ (reference sequence). The CDR3 loop reads CASSFPGNEQYF. The CDR3 DNA follows: TGTGCCAGCAGCTTTCCGGGAAACGAGCAGTACTTC. Supplemented by reference TRBV7-9 and TRBJ2-7, the full variable domain reads DTGVSQNPRHKITKRGQNVTFRCDPISEHNRLYWYRQTLGQGPEFLTYFQNEAQLEKSRLLSDRFSAERPKGSFSTLEIQRTEQGDSAMYLCASSFPGNEQYFGPGTRLTVT.

This chain connects TRBV7-9 to TRBJ2-1; 12 nucleotides match TRBD2. The CDR3 is 16 amino acids. V shed 4 bases, J shed 4 bases, and the junction held 5 bases outside the gene matches. The germline V gene has CDR1 SEHNR and CDR2 FQNEAQ (reference sequence). CDR3 protein: CASSSSSGGAYNEQFF. The CDR3 DNA is TGTGCCAGCAGCTCCTCTAGCGGGGGGGCTTACAATGAGCAGTTCTTC.

Ten or more counts support this clonotype. The chain recombines TRBV18 with TRBJ1-5, with unresolved D. The CDR3 sequence is 12 residues long. The V gene lost 4 bases and the J gene lost 3 bases, with 4 bases spanning the gap. Germline assignment: CDR1 KGHSH and CDR2 LQKENI. CDR3 region: CASSRDNQPQHF. The CDR3 nucleotides read TGTGCCAGCTCACGTGACAATCAGCCCCAGCATTTT.

The chain couples TRBV11-2 to TRBJ2-7; D not resolved. V lost 5 bases and J lost 5, with 13 bases in between. The CDR3 covers 13 residues. Germline V gives CDR1 SGHAT, CDR2 FQNNGV. The CDR3: CASSPGFTHEQYF. CDR3 coding DNA: TGTGCCAGCAGCCCCGGGTTTACCCACGAGCAGTACTTC.

The chain links TRBV7-2 to TRBJ2-5, with TRBD2 identical over 10 bases. The trim removed 2 bases at V and 1 base at J, leaving 4 bases unmatched. Germline loops: CDR1 SGHTA, CDR2 FQGNSA. This CDR3 comprises 16 residues. The CDR3 DNA sequence: TGTGCCAGCAGCTTAAGGGCTAGCGGGGGCCAAGAGACCCAGTACTTC. This encodes CASSLRASGGQETQYF.

This clonotype was detected ten times or more. One end of the junction does not line up with germline, which may come from a read error. The chain combines TRBV3-1 with TRBJ2-1; D tentatively fits TRBD1 or TRBD2 (5 bases each). The length of the CDR3 is 13 residues. CDR1 LGHDT and CDR2 YNNKEL come from the germline V gene (reference sequence). This CDR3 is CASSQTRMGTPFF. The CDR3, as DNA: TGTGCCAGCAGCCAAACCAGAATGGGGACGCCCTTTTTC.

As concerns this clonotype: A single base separates this from a much larger clone, so it may be a read error. The genes are TRBV11-2 and TRBJ2-5; D gene uncertain. The CDR3 contains 14 residues. Germline assignment: CDR1 SGHAT and CDR2 FQNNGV. This chain's CDR3 is CVSSLTAYQETQYF. In DNA form, the CDR3 reads TGTGTCAGCAGCCTCACAGCGTACCAAGAGACCCAGTACTTC.

This clonotype has a handful of counts. The chain carries TRBV3-1 and TRBJ1-1; D perhaps matches TRBD1 (6 bases). The CDR3 is made up of 14 amino acids. From germline, CDR1 is LGHDT and CDR2 YNNKEL (reference sequence). Trimming pared 6 bases from V and 3 bases from J, leaving 14 bases between. This CDR3 reads CASSIAGADTEAFF. CDR3 nucleotides: TGTGCCAGCAGTATCGCGGGGGCTGACACTGAAGCTTTCTTT. The complete variable domain, with remaining parts taken from reference TRBV3-1 and TRBJ1-1, reads DTAVSQTPKYLVTQMGNDKSIKCEQNLGHDTMYWYKQDSKKFLKIMFSYNNKELIINETVPNRFSPKSPDKAHLNLHINSLELGDSAVYFCASSIAGADTEAFFGQGTRLTVV.

This clonotype was seen a handful of times. V and J are TRBV29-1 and TRBJ2-3; D might be TRBD2 (6 bases). The CDR3 is 16 residues long. Germline CDR1 and CDR2: SQVTM and ANQGSEA. V was cut by 1 base and J by 0 bases, with 14 bases left in between. The CDR3 protein is CSVEGGGKISTDTQYF. The DNA of the CDR3 is TGCAGCGTTGAAGGGGGAGGCAAGATAAGCACAGATACGCAGTATTTT.

The genes are TRBV19 and TRBJ1-5; tentative D call: TRBD1 (6 bases). The CDR3 loop spans 11 amino acids. V was trimmed by 5 bases and J by 8 bases, leaving 7 bases between them. Germline loops: CDR1 LNHDA, CDR2 SQIVND (reference sequence). The CDR3: CASSAGEPQHF. The CDR3 DNA reads TGTGCCAGTAGTGCAGGGGAGCCCCAGCATTTT.

The V gene is TRBV5-8, the J gene TRBJ2-3; D may correspond to TRBD1 or TRBD2 (5 bases each). CDR3 size: 10 residues. The germline V gene has CDR1 SGHTS and CDR2 YDEGEE. Trimming took off 7 bases at V and 5 bases at J, with 5 bases between the two ends. CDR3 amino acids: CASGGDTQYF. The CDR3 DNA reads TGTGCCAGCGGGGGAGATACGCAGTATTTT.

This clonotype showed up just a few times. The chain carries TRBV3-1 and TRBJ2-7, with a possible D match to TRBD1 (6 bases). The CDR3 is made up of 14 amino acids. CDR1 is LGHDT, CDR2 YNNKEL, per germline (reference sequence). V was trimmed by 4 bases and J by 6 bases, leaving 16 bases between them. DNA of the CDR3: TGTGCCAGCAGCCGATTAGGACAGCCTGGCGAGCAGTACTTC. It is translated as CASSRLGQPGEQYF.

The chain uses TRBV6-1 and TRBJ2-7, with 10 bases matching TRBD2. The CDR3 runs 16 residues. Germline V CDR1 and CDR2: MNHNS, SASEGT. V lost 4 bases and J lost 3; bases outside the gene matches: 9. CDR3: CASSVHLAGEHYEQYF. CDR3 DNA: TGTGCCAGCAGTGTCCATCTAGCGGGGGAGCACTACGAGCAGTACTTC.

This clonotype was seen many times. The V gene is TRBV6-2 or TRBV6-3, the J gene TRBJ2-7; D uncertain. Germline V gene data show CDR1 as MNHEY and CDR2 as SVGEGT. This CDR3 spans 14 amino acids. Deletions cut 2 bases from V and 4 bases from J, with 12 bases between. The CDR3 region is CASSYLAPGYEQYF. CDR3 nucleotides: TGTGCCAGCAGTTACCTTGCCCCAGGATACGAGCAGTACTTC.